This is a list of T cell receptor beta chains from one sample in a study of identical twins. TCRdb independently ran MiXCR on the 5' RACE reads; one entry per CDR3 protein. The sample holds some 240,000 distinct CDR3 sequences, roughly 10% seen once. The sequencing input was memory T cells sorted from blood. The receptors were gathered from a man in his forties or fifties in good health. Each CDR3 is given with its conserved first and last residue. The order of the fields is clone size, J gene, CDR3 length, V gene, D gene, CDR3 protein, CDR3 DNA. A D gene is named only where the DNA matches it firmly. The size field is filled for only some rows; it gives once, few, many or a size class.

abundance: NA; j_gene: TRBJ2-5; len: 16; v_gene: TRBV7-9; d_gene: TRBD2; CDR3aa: CASSRPSGSGVETQYF; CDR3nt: TGTGCCAGCAGCCGACCGAGTGGTAGCGGGGTAGAGACCCAGTACTTC
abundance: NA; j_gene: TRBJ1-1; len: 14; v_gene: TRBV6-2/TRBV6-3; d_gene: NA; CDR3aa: CASRGGSRRTEAFF; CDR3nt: TGTGCCAGCCGGGGTGGTAGTCGGAGGACTGAAGCTTTCTTT
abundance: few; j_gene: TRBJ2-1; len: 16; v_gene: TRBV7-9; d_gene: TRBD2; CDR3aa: CASSLLLAGDRNEQFF; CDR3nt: TGTGCCAGCAGCTTACTACTAGCGGGAGACAGGAATGAGCAGTTCTTC
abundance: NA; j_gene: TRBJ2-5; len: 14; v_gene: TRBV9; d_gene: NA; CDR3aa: CASSPKKGEETQYF; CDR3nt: TGTGCCAGCAGCCCAAAGAAGGGAGAAGAGACCCAGTACTTC
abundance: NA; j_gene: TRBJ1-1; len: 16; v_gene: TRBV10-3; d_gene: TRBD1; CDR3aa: CAIRGQGGGENTEAFF; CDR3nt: TGTGCCATCAGGGGACAGGGAGGTGGAGAGAACACTGAAGCTTTCTTT
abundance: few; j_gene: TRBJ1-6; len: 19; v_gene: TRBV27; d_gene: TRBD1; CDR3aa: CASSLAGTGSWPYNSPLHF; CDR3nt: TGTGCCAGCAGTTTAGCCGGGACAGGGTCGTGGCCCTATAATTCACCCCTCCACTTT
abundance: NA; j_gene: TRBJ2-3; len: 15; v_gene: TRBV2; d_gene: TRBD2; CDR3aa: CASSAPSGSEDTQYF; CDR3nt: TGTGCCAGCAGTGCTCCTAGCGGGAGTGAAGATACGCAGTATTTT
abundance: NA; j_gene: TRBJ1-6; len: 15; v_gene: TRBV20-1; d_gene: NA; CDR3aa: CSANKGGSYNSPLHF; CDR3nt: TGCAGTGCTAATAAGGGGGGTTCCTATAATTCACCCCTCCACTTT
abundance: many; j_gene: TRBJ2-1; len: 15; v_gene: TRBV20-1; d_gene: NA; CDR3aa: CSGEFGGQGVNEQFF; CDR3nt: TGCAGTGGAGAGTTTGGGGGACAAGGAGTCAATGAGCAGTTCTTC
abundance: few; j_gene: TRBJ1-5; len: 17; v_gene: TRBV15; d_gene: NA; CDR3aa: CATSTRTPPRGNQPQHF; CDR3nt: TGTGCCACCAGCACGAGGACCCCTCCGAGGGGCAATCAGCCCCAGCATTTT
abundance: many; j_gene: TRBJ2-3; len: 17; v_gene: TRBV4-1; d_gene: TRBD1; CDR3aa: CASSQENAGGAWDTQYF; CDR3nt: TGCGCCAGCAGCCAAGAGAACGCAGGGGGCGCATGGGATACGCAGTATTTT
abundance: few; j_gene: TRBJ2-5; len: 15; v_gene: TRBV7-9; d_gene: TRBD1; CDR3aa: CASRAPDRGGETQYF; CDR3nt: TGTGCCAGCAGGGCCCCCGACAGGGGGGGAGAGACCCAGTACTTC
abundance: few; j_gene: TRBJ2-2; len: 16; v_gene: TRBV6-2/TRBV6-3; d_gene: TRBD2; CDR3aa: CASKTSGVANTGELFF; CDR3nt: TGTGCCAGCAAGACTAGCGGCGTCGCGAACACCGGGGAGCTGTTTTTT